Listed below are T cell receptor beta chains from one sample, sequenced in a study of shared clonotypes between healthy human individuals. Profiled with immunoSEQ multiplex PCR; TCRdb holds only in-frame clones, not every one. The sample lists 850,000 to 1,200,000 clones, about three quarters occurring once. Sequencing was done on a sample of memory CD4+ T cells sorted from blood. These TCRs come from a young man in good health. CDR3s include the opening cysteine and the closing phenylalanine or tryptophan. A D gene is named only where the DNA matches it firmly. Clone size is not always given. Where it is, it says once, few, many or a class for expanded clones.

clone size,V gene,J gene,D gene,CDR3 protein,CDR3 DNA
.,TRBV12-1,TRBJ1-3,.,CASSGSGTLSGGSGNTIYF,TGTGCCAGCAGCGGATCCGGGACCTTGTCAGGGGGGTCTGGAAACACCATATATTTT
few,TRBV27,TRBJ1-5,TRBD1,CASSPWTQGGSNQPQHF,TGTGCCAGCAGCCCTTGGACCCAGGGGGGTAGCAATCAGCCCCAGCATTTT
.,TRBV18,TRBJ1-1,TRBD1,CASSRQGMNTEAFF,TGTGCCAGCTCAAGACAGGGGATGAACACTGAAGCTTTCTTT
.,TRBV28,TRBJ2-5,TRBD2,CASRRERGVETQYF,TGTGCCAGCAGACGTGAGCGGGGGGTGGAGACCCAGTACTTC
.,TRBV4-2,TRBJ2-3,TRBD2,CASSQTSGFFTQYF,TGTGCCAGCAGCCAAACTAGCGGTTTCTTTACGCAGTATTTT
.,TRBV7-9,TRBJ2-3,TRBD1,CASSRGQGLTDTQYF,TGTGCCAGCAGCCGAGGACAGGGATTAACAGATACGCAGTATTTT
few,TRBV30,TRBJ2-3,TRBD2,CAWSVRAGGTDTQYF,TGTGCCTGGAGTGTTAGGGCGGGAGGGACAGATACGCAGTATTTT
.,TRBV7-8,TRBJ2-2,.,CASSLGDGRGELFF,TGTGCCAGCAGCTTAGGGGACGGCCGCGGGGAGCTGTTTTTT
once,TRBV27,TRBJ1-5,.,CASSTGYLQPQHF,TGTGCCAGCAGTACAGGGTATTTGCAGCCCCAGCATTTT
.,TRBV6-4,TRBJ1-1,.,CASSDTRGESTEAFF,TGTGCCAGCAGTGACACCAGGGGTGAAAGCACTGAAGCTTTCTTT
.,TRBV28,TRBJ2-7,.,CATSGFYEQYF,TGTGCCACCTCGGGTTTTTACGAGCAGTACTTC
.,TRBV18,TRBJ2-1,.,CASSPNSNEQFF,TGTGCCAGCTCACCTAATTCCAATGAGCAGTTCTTC
.,TRBV10-3,TRBJ2-5,TRBD1,CAISDRTGEKTQYF,TGTGCCATCAGTGATCGGACAGGGGAAAAGACCCAGTACTTC
.,TRBV6-1,TRBJ2-1,TRBD2,CASRGGGFVEQFF,TGTGCCAGCAGGGGCGGGGGGTTTGTTGAGCAGTTCTTC
.,TRBV21-1,TRBJ1-5,.,CASRRRDIVNQPQHF,TGTGCCAGCAGAAGGAGGGATATAGTCAATCAGCCCCAGCATTTT
.,TRBV4-3,TRBJ2-1,TRBD1,CASSLITGTVEQFF,TGCGCCAGCAGCCTTATAACCGGGACAGTTGAGCAGTTCTTC
.,TRBV7-2,TRBJ1-5,.,CASSLANNAVPQHF,TGTGCCAGCAGCTTAGCAAACAACGCAGTCCCCCAGCATTTT
once,TRBV2,TRBJ1-2,TRBD1,CASSETGGFGYTF,TGTGCCAGCAGTGAAACAGGGGGCTTTGGCTACACCTTC
.,TRBV27,TRBJ1-1,.,CASSFSPGTEAFF,TGTGCCAGCAGTTTTTCGCCGGGTACTGAAGCTTTCTTT
.,TRBV30,TRBJ2-7,TRBD1,CAWSVRQGVWGTEQYF,TGTGCCTGGAGTGTACGGCAGGGGGTTTGGGGGACCGAGCAGTACTTC
.,TRBV5-1,TRBJ2-3,TRBD2,CASSLSGDVSDTQYF,TGCGCCAGCAGCCTTAGCGGGGACGTTTCAGATACGCAGTATTTT
.,TRBV4-1,TRBJ1-3,.,CASSGIAGNTIYF,TGCGCCAGCAGTGGCATCGCTGGAAACACCATATATTTT
many,TRBV29-1,TRBJ1-1,.,CSVERNTEAFF,TGCAGCGTTGAAAGGAACACTGAAGCTTTCTTT
.,TRBV6-6,TRBJ2-5,.,CASSRETQYF,TGTGCCAGCAGTAGGGAGACCCAGTACTTC
.,TRBV28,TRBJ1-2,.,CASSWRYGYTF,TGTGCCAGCAGTTGGCGGTATGGCTACACCTTC
.,TRBV5-1,TRBJ1-5,.,CASAPGAGSNQPQHF,TGCGCCAGCGCACCAGGGGCTGGGAGCAATCAGCCCCAGCATTTT
.,TRBV2,TRBJ2-5,TRBD2,CASSDKRGLETQYF,TGTGCCAGCAGTGACAAGCGGGGGTTGGAGACCCAGTACTTC
.,TRBV15,TRBJ2-5,TRBD2,CATSRGASGMEETQYF,TGTGCCACCAGCAGAGGAGCTAGCGGGATGGAAGAGACCCAGTACTTC
.,TRBV10-2,TRBJ1-5,.,CASRRGENQPQHF,TGCGCCAGCAGGCGGGGGGAAAATCAGCCCCAGCATTTT